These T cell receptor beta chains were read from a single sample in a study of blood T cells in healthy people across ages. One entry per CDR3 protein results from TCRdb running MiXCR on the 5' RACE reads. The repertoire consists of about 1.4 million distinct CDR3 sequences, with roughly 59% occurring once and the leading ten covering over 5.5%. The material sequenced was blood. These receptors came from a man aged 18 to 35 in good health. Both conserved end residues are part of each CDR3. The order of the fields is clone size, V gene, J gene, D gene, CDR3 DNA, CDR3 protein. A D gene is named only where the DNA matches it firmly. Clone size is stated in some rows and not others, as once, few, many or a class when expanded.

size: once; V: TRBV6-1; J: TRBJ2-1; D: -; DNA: TGTGCCAGCAGTACCCGACGGACCCCTGTTTACAATGAGCAGTTCTTC; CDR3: CASSTRRTPVYNEQFF
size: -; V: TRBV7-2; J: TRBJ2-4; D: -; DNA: TGTGCCAGCAAAAGACTCTACGGTGAGCAGTACTTC; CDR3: CASKRLYGEQYF
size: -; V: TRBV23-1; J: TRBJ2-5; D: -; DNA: TGCGCCAGCAGTCAATCACAAGCGGTTCTAGGCCGAGAGACCCAGTACTTC; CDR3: CASSQSQAVLGRETQYF
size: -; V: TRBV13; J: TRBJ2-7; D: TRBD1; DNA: TGTGCCAGCAGCTTAGGTTGGGACAGGAGAACCTACGAGCAGTACTTC; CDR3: CASSLGWDRRTYEQYF
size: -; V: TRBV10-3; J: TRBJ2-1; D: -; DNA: TGTGCCAGCACCACAGACGCGGGGCAGTTCTTC; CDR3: CASTTDAGQFF
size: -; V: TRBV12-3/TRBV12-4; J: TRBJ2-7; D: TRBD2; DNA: TGTGCCAGCAGTTTAATAGTGGGACTAGCCTACGAGCAGTACTTC; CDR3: CASSLIVGLAYEQYF
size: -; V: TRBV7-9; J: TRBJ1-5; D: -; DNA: TGTGCCAGCAGCTTAATCACCGGGGGATCCCGATTTAATCAGCCCCAGCATTTT; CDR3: CASSLITGGSRFNQPQHF
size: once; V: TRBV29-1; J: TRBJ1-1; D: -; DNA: TGCAGCGTTGAAAGAAAAGGTCTCAGGGTGTACGGGAACACTGAAGCTTTCTTT; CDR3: CSVERKGLRVYGNTEAFF
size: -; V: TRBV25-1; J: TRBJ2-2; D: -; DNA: TGTGCCAGCAGTGACCCGGGTATAAATGGCGGGGAGCTGTTTTTT; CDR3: CASSDPGINGGELFF
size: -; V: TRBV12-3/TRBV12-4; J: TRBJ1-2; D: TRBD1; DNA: TGTGCCAGCAGGGGACAGGGTAACACGGGCTACACCTTC; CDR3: CASRGQGNTGYTF
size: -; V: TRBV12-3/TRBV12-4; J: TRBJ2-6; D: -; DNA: TGTGCCAGCAGTTTTCGGCGGACCTCTGGGGCCAACGTCCTGACTTTC; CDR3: CASSFRRTSGANVLTF
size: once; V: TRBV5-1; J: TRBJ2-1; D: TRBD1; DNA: TGCGCCAGCGGAATGACAGGGTGGAAAAACAATGAGCAGTTCTTC; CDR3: CASGMTGWKNNEQFF
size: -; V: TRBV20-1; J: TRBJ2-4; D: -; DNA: TGCAGTGCTAGAGAGTTGATAGGGGGACCAGGGGACATTCAGTACTTC; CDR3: CSARELIGGPGDIQYF
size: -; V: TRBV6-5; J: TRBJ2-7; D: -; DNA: TGTGCCAGCGAGGCGGAGAGCTCCTACGAGCAGTACTTC; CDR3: CASEAESSYEQYF
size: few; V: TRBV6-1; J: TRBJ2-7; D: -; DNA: TGTGCCAGCAGTGAGGGGGAGGCCGTGGAGCAGTACTTC; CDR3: CASSEGEAVEQYF
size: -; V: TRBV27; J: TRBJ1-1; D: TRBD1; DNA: TGTGCCAGCAGTTCCCTTCAGGGGGCAGGGACTGAAGCTTTCTTT; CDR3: CASSSLQGAGTEAFF
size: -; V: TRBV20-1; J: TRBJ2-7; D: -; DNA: TGCAGTGCTAGACCGGGAGCTGCCTACGAGCAGTACTTC; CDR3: CSARPGAAYEQYF
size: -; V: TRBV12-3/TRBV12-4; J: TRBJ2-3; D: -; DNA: TGTGCCAGTGGACCCTTTGCAGATACGCAGTATTTT; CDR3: CASGPFADTQYF
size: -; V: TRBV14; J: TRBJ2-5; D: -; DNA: TGTGCCAGCAGCCATCCCCGGGCATCATACAGGGAGACCCAGTACTTC; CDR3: CASSHPRASYRETQYF
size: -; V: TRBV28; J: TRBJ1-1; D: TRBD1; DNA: TGTGCCAGCAGTTTGACAGGGGCGCTTGGTGGAGCTTTCTTT; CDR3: CASSLTGALGGAFF
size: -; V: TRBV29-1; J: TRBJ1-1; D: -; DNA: TGCAGCGTTGAAGCTCGTGGGGGGCGGAACACTGAAGCTTTCTTT; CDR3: CSVEARGGRNTEAFF
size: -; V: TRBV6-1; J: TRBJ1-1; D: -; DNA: TGTGCCAGCAGGAACGGGGACACTGAAGCTTTCTTT; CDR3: CASRNGDTEAFF
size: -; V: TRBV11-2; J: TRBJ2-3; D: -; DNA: TGTGCCAGCAGCTTTGAAGGTGTAGCGGCGCAGTATTTT; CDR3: CASSFEGVAAQYF
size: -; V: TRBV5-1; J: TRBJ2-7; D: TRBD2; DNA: TGCGCCAGCAGCTTGGTGGTAGCGGGATACGAGCAGTACTTC; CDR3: CASSLVVAGYEQYF
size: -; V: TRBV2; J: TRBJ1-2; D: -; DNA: TGTGCCAGCAGCCCCGGTCCCCGCGGGCCTGGCTACACCTTC; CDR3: CASSPGPRGPGYTF
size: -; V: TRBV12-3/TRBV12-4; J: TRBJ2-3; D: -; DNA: TGTGCCAGCAGTTCCCAGTCCGGGACAGATACGCAGTATTTT; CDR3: CASSSQSGTDTQYF
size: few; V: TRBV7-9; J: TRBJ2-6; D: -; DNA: TGTGCCAGCAGCTCCAGAGGTTGGGGACATAGTTTTTCTGGGGCCAACGTCCTGACTTTC; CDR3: CASSSRGWGHSFSGANVLTF
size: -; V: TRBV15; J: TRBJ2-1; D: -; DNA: TGTGCCACCAGCAGAGATTCGGTCAGTGAGACCCAGTTCTTC; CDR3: CATSRDSVSETQFF
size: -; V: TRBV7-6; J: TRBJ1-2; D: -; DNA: TGTGCCAGCAGCTTAAACCCCGCGGTTCAGGTTTATGGCTACACCTTC; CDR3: CASSLNPAVQVYGYTF
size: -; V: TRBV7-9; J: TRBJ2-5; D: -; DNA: TGTGCCAGCAGCTTTTTTCCTCAGCGGCGTCAAGAGACCCAGTACTTC; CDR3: CASSFFPQRRQETQYF
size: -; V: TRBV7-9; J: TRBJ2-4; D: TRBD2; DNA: TGTGCCAGCAGCTTAGGGACCCAGCGGGGGGAGCAGTACTTC; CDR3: CASSLGTQRGEQYF
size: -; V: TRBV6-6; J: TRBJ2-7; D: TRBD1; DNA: TGTGCCAGCAGTTACGGGGGACAGCTCTCCTACGAGCAGTACTTC; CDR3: CASSYGGQLSYEQYF
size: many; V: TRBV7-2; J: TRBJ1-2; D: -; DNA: TGTGCCAGCAGCTTAGAAGCAGGCAACTATGGCTACACCTTC; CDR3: CASSLEAGNYGYTF
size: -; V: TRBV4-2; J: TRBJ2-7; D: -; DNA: TGTGCCAGCAGCCAAGGTCCTAGAGGGACCTACGAGCAGTACTTC; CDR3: CASSQGPRGTYEQYF
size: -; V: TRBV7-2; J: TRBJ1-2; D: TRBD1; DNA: TGTGCCAGCAGCCGCACCGGACAGGGGGCGCGTGAGGGCTGCACCTTC; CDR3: CASSRTGQGAREGCTF
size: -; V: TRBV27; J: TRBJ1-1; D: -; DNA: TGTGCCAGCAGACTAGGGGCGTCGGAAGCTTTCTTT; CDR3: CASRLGASEAFF
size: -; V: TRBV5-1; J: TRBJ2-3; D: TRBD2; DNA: TGCGCCAGCAGCTTGCCGAGTCCGGGCGGGAGTTATGGTTCGGGCACAGATACGCAGTATTTT; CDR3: CASSLPSPGGSYGSGTDTQYF
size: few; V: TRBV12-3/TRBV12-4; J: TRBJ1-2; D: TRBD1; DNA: TGTGCCAGCAGTTTTGGGACAGGGATGGCCAAGCTCTATGGCTACACCTTC; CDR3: CASSFGTGMAKLYGYTF
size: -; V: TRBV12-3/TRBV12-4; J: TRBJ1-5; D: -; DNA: TGTGCCAGCAGTTTAGTTGGGCAGGCTAATCAGCCCCAGCATTTT; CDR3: CASSLVGQANQPQHF
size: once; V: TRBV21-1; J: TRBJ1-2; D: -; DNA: TGTGCCAGCAGCAAAAGGAAGGAGGCCTATGGCTACACCTTC; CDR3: CASSKRKEAYGYTF
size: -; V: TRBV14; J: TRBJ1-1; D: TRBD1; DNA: TGTGCCAGCAGCCACGGGACAGCTCCACCCCCCGGTGAAGCTTTCTTT; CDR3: CASSHGTAPPPGEAFF
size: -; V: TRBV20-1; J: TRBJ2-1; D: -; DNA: TGCAGTGCTAGAGATCTGGGGCGTGAGCAGTTCTTC; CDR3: CSARDLGREQFF
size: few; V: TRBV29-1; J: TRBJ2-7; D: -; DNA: TGCAGCGGGGCGGACTCCTACGAGCAGTACTTC; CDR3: CSGADSYEQYF
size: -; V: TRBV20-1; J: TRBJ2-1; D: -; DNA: TGCAGTGCTAGAGATATAGGGTCCCACAATGAGCAGTTCTTC; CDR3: CSARDIGSHNEQFF
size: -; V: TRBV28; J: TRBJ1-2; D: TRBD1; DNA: TGTGCCAGCCAACTCCCGGGACAGGGATACTATGGCTACACCTTC; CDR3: CASQLPGQGYYGYTF
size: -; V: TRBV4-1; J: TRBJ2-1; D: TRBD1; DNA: TGCGCCAGCAGTTCGCTGGGGACAGGGAAGAATGAGCAGTTCTTC; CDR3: CASSSLGTGKNEQFF
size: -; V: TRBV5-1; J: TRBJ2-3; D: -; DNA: TGCGCCAGCAGCCGCAACAACAGGGTCAATCCCACAGATACGCAGTATTTT; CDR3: CASSRNNRVNPTDTQYF